These 14 T cell receptor beta chains were sequenced from one sample in a study of cytomegalovirus exposure and HLA in healthy donors. Method: immunoSEQ multiplex PCR; TCRdb's copy keeps in-frame clones and lacks some. The sample contains 170,000 or so clones, roughly 80% of which appear only once. The sample taken for sequencing was PBMCs. Source of these receptors: a young woman in good health and CMV-seropositive.

The count of this clone is one. The rearrangement links TRBV20-1 to TRBJ1-1; D remains unclear. Germline V gene data show CDR1 as DFQATT and CDR2 as SNEGSKA (reference sequence). The CDR3 spans 11 residues. V dropped 7 bases and J dropped 8 bases, with 14 bases sitting between them. CDR3 bases: TGCAGTGGCCCGGCGGGCTTCGAAGCTTTCTTT. It is translated as CSGPAGFEAFF.

The chain uses TRBV13 and TRBJ1-6; D perhaps matches TRBD1 (6 bases). This CDR3 contains 18 residues. Trimming stripped 0 bases from V and 7 bases from J, with 19 bases between. Germline CDR1 reads PRHDT; CDR2 reads FYEKMQ (reference sequence). The CDR3 DNA sequence: TGTGCCAGCAGCTTAGGACAGGGTGGTTTACTCGGGAATTCACCCCTCCACTTT. As protein: CASSLGQGGLLGNSPLHF.

Comment on this clone: Other DNA sequences in this sample translate to the same CDR3. This chain uses TRBV4-1 with TRBJ1-2, with TRBD1 identical over 7 bases. The CDR3 spans 13 residues. Losses at the gene ends were 1 base for V and 5 bases for J; bases not matched to a gene: 1. The germline V gene encodes CDR1 MGHRA and CDR2 YSYEKL. In nucleotides, the CDR3 is TGCGCCAGCAGCCAAGCAGGGGGTTATGGCTACACCTTC. Translating it yields CASSQAGGYGYTF.

This chain joins TRBV7-2 and TRBJ1-2, with 10 bases matching TRBD1. The germline gives CDR1 SGHTA, CDR2 FQGNSA. The CDR3 contains 15 residues. V shed 5 bases and J 7 bases; nucleotides not matched to a gene: 10. CDR3 residues: CASSPGTGAMSGYTF. The CDR3 DNA sequence: TGTGCCAGCAGCCCAGGGACAGGGGCAATGAGTGGCTACACCTTC.

J is TRBJ1-2 and V is TRBV19; a weak D match, TRBD1 (5 bases). This CDR3 has 14 residues. V lost 5 bases and J 3 bases, leaving 13 bases between the germline ends. CDR1 is LNHDA and CDR2 is SQIVND in the germline V gene (reference sequence). The CDR3 sequence: CASSGYTGDYGYTF. CDR3 nucleotide sequence: TGTGCCAGTAGTGGATATACAGGTGACTATGGCTACACCTTC.

This chain uses TRBV27 with TRBJ1-2; 8 bases line up with TRBD1. Germline assignment: CDR1 MNHEY and CDR2 SMNVEV (reference sequence). J was trimmed by 7 bases and V by 6 bases; bases with no gene match: 13. The CDR3 has 15 residues. This chain's CDR3 is CASRSWDRPDGGYTF. The CDR3 DNA sequence: TGTGCCAGCAGATCCTGGGACAGGCCCGATGGTGGCTACACCTTC.

This chain uses TRBV6-1 with TRBJ1-3; no definite D call. Germline CDR1 reads MNHNS; CDR2 reads SASEGT. Trimming removed 6 bases from V and 1 base from J, with 10 bases in between. CDR3 length: 14 amino acids. The CDR3 DNA is TGTGCCAGCAGAGGAGTTTCGTCTGGAAACACCATATATTTT. This translates into CASRGVSSGNTIYF.

The J gene is TRBJ2-3, the V gene TRBV6-5; weak D call: TRBD2 (6 bases). Germline lookup yields CDR1 MNHEY and CDR2 SVGAGI. The CDR3 is 13 residues long. With 5 bases removed from V and 5 bases from J, the gap between germline ends came to 11 bases. CDR3 nucleotides: TGTGCCAGCAGTCGACTAGTCGAAGATACGCAGTATTTT. Translating gives CASSRLVEDTQYF.

V is TRBV5-1 and J is TRBJ2-2; D call uncertain. The CDR3 length is 15 residues. V lost 0 bases and J 3 bases, leaving 9 bases between the germline ends. Germline V gene data show CDR1 as SGHRS and CDR2 as YFSETQ. CDR3 region: CASSLVVADTGELFF. The CDR3 region has the DNA TGCGCCAGCAGCTTGGTTGTCGCGGACACCGGGGAGCTGTTTTTT.

This clone came up once. The chain uses TRBV7-3 and TRBJ1-1; unclear D gene. The CDR3 has 13 amino acids. Germline CDR1 reads SGHTA; CDR2 reads FQGTGA. With 3 bases removed from V and 3 bases from J, the gap between germline ends came to 8 bases. The CDR3 DNA reads as TGTGCCAGCAGCTTGGAGAAGCACACTGAAGCTTTCTTT. Its protein is CASSLEKHTEAFF.

The chain carries TRBV28 and TRBJ2-7, with 12 bases identical to TRBD2. Germline V gene lookup returns CDR1 MDHEN and CDR2 SYDVKM. V shed 8 bases, J shed 4 bases, and the junction held 6 bases outside the gene matches. This CDR3 region has 14 residues. The CDR3 loop reads CASGTSGGIYEQYF. The CDR3 region has the DNA TGTGCCAGCGGCACTAGCGGGGGGATATACGAGCAGTACTTC.

This clone was seen only once. V gene TRBV2 combines with J gene TRBJ1-2; 7 positions match TRBD1. Germline CDR1 reads SNHLY; CDR2 reads FYNNEI. The CDR3 runs 12 residues. V lost 7 bases and J lost 8; bases outside the gene matches: 7. The CDR3 nucleotides are TGTGCCAGCAAAAACACAGGGGAAGGCTACACCTTC. It is translated as CASKNTGEGYTF. Looking up the rest from reference TRBV2 and TRBJ1-2 gives the full variable domain: EPEVTQTPSHQVTQMGQEVILRCVPISNHLYFYWYRQILGQKVEFLVSFYNNEISEKSEIFDDQFSVERPDGSNFTLKIRSTKLEDSAMYFCASKNTGEGYTFGSGTRLTVV.

The chain employs TRBV7-6 and TRBJ2-5, with TRBD1 identical over 8 bases. The length of the CDR3 is 16 residues. The V gene's germline CDR1 is SGHVS and CDR2 FNYEAQ. After removal of 4 bases from V and 3 bases from J, the junction contained 10 bases not matched to a gene. The chain's CDR3 is CASSSRRDRSKETQYF. Here the CDR3 DNA reads TGTGCCAGCAGCTCCAGAAGGGACAGGAGTAAAGAGACCCAGTACTTC.

J is TRBJ2-7 and V is TRBV6-1, with D perhaps TRBD2 (6 bases). Trimming removed 7 bases from V and 2 bases from J, with 12 bases in between. The CDR3 length is 13 residues. CDR1 is MNHNS, CDR2 SASEGT, per germline. In DNA form, the CDR3 reads TGTGCCAGCAATAGGGACTCCACCTACGAGCAGTACTTC. As protein: CASNRDSTYEQYF.